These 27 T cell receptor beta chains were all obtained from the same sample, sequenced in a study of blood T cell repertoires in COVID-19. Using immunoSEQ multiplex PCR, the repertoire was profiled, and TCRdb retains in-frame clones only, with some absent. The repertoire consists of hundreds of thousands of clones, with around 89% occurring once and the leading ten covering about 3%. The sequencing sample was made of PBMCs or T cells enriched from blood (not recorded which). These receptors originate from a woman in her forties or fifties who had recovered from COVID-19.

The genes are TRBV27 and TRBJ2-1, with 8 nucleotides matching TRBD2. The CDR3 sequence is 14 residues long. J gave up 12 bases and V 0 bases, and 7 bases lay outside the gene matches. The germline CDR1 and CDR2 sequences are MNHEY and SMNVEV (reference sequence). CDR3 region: CASSLSTSSGRQFF. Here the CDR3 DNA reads TGTGCCAGCAGTTTATCTACTTCAAGCGGGAGGCAGTTCTTC.

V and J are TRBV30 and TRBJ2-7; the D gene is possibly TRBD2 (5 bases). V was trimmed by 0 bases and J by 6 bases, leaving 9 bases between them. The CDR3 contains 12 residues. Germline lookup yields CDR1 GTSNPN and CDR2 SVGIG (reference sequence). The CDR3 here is CAWSVLGIEQYF. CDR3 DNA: TGTGCCTGGAGTGTACTAGGGATCGAGCAGTACTTC. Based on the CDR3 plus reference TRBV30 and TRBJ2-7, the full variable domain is SQTIHQWPATLVQPVGSPLSLECTVEGTSNPNLYWYRQAAGRGLQLLFYSVGIGQISSEVPQNLSASRPQDRQFILSSKKLLLSDSGFYLCAWSVLGIEQYFGPGTRLTVT.

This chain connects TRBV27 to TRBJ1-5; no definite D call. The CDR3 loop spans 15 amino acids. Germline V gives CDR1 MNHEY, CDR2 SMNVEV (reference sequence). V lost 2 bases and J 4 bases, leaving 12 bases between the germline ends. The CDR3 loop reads CASSLRSGGNQPQHF. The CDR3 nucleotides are TGTGCCAGCAGTTTACGATCCGGAGGGAATCAGCCCCAGCATTTT.

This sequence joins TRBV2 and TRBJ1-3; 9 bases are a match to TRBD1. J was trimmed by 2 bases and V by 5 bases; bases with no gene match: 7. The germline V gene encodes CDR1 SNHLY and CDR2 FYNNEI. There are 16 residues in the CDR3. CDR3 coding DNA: TGTGCCAGCAGTTGGGACAGGGTATCAGCTGGAAACACCATATATTTT. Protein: CASSWDRVSAGNTIYF.

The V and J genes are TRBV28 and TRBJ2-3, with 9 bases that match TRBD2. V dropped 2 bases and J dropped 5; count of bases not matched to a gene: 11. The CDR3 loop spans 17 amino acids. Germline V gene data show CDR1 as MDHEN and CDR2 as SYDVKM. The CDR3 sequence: CASSLSAAGGPKDTQYF. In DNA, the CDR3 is TGTGCCAGCAGTTTAAGCGCCGCGGGAGGGCCGAAAGATACGCAGTATTTT.

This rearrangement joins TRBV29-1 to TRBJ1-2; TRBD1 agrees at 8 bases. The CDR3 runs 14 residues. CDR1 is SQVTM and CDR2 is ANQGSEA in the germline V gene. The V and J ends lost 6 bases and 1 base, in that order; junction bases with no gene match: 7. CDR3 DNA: TGCAGCGTCGTCGACAGGGGTCTTAACTATGGCTACACCTTC. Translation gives CSVVDRGLNYGYTF.

The CDR3 region is CASGREGYEQYF. The DNA of the CDR3 is TGTGCCAGCGGGCGGGAGGGATACGAGCAGTACTTC. The V gene is TRBV7-2, the J gene TRBJ2-7, with TRBD2 matching over 9 bases. Germline CDR1 is SGHTA and CDR2 is FQGNSA. This CDR3 region has 12 residues. V lost 8 bases to trimming and J lost 4 bases; unmatched junction nucleotides: 3.

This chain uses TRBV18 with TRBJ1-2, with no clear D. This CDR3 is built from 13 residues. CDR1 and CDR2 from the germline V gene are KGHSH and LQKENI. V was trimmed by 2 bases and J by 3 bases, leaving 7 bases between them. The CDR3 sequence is CASSPEVDYGYTF. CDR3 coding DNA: TGTGCCAGCTCACCAGAGGTAGACTATGGCTACACCTTC.

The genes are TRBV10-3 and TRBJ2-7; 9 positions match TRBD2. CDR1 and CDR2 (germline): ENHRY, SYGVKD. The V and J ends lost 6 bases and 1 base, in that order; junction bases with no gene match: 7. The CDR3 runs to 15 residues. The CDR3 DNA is TGTGCCATCAGAGGGGGACTAGCCGGATCCTACGAGCAGTACTTC. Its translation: CAIRGGLAGSYEQYF.

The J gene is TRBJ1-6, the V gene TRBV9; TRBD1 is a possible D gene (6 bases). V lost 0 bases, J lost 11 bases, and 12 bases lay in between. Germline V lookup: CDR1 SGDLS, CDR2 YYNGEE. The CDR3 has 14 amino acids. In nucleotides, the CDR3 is TGTGCCAGCAGCGTAGAAGAGGGGGGGACACCCCTCCACTTT. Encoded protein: CASSVEEGGTPLHF.

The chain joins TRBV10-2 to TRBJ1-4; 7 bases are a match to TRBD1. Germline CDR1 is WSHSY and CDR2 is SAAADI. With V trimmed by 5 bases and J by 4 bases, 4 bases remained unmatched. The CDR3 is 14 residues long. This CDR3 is CASSPRDSNEKLFF. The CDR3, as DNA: TGCGCCAGCAGTCCCCGGGACAGTAATGAAAAACTGTTTTTT.

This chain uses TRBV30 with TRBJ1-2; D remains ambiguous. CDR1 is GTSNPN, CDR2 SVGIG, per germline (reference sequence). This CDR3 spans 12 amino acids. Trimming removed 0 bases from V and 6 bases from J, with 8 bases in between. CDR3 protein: CAWSVSINGYTF. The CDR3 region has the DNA TGTGCCTGGAGTGTAAGCATCAATGGCTACACCTTC. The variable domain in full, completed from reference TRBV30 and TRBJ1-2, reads SQTIHQWPATLVQPVGSPLSLECTVEGTSNPNLYWYRQAAGRGLQLLFYSVGIGQISSEVPQNLSASRPQDRQFILSSKKLLLSDSGFYLCAWSVSINGYTFGSGTRLTVV.

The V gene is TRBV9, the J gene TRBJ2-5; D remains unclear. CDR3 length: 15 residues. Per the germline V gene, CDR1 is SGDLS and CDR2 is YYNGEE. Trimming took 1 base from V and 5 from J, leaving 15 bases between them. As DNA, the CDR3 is TGTGCCAGCAGCGTAACGGCTTCGGGTCCGGAGACCCAGTACTTC. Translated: CASSVTASGPETQYF.

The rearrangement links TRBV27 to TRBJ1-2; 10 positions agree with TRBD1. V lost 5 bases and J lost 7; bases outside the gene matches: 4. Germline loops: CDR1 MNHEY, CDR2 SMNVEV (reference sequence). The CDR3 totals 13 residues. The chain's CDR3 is CASSTGTGVGYTF. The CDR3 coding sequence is TGTGCCAGCAGTACGGGGACAGGGGTTGGCTACACCTTC.

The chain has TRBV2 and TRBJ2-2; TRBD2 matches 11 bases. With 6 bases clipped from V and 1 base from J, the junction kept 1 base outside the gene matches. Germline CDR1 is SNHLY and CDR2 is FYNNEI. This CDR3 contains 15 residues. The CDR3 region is CASSGTSGNTGELFF. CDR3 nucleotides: TGTGCCAGCAGCGGGACTAGCGGGAACACCGGGGAGCTGTTTTTT.

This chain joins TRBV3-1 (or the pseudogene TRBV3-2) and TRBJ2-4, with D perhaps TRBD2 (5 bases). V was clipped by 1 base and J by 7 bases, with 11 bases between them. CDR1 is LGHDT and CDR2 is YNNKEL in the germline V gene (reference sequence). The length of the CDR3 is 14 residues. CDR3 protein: CASSQAASWNIQYF. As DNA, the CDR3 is TGTGCCAGCAGCCAAGCGGCTAGCTGGAACATTCAGTACTTC.

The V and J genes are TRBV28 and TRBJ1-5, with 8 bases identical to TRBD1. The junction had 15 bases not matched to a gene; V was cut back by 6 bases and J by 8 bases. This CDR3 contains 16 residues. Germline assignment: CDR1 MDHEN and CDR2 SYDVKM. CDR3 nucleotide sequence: TGTGCCAGCAGCCGTCTTTCCGGGACAGGAGGGAAGCCCCAGCATTTT. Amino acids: CASSRLSGTGGKPQHF.

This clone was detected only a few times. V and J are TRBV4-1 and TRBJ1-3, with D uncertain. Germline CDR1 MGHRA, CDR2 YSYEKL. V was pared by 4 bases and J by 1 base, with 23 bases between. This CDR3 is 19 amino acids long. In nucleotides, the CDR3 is TGCGCCAGCAGCCCGACCTCAGGCCTCAAAGGCAGGTCTGGAAACACCATATATTTT. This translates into CASSPTSGLKGRSGNTIYF.

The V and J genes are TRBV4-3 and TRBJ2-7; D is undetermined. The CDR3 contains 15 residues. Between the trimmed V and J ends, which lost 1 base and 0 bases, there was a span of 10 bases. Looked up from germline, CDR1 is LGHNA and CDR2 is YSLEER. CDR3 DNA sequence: TGCGCCAGCAGCCAAGGAACGGCTAGCTCCTACGAGCAGTACTTC. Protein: CASSQGTASSYEQYF.

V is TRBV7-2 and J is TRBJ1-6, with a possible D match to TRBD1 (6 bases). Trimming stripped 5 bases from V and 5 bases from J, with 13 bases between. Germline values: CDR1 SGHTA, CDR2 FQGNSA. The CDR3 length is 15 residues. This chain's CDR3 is CASSPGRTDNSPLHF. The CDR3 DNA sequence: TGTGCCAGCAGCCCCGGCAGGACAGATAATTCACCCCTCCACTTT.

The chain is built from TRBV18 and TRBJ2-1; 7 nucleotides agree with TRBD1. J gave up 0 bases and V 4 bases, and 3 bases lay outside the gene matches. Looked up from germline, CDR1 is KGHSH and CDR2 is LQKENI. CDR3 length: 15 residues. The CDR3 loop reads CASSHRDSSYNEQFF. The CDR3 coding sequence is TGTGCCAGCTCACACCGGGACAGCTCCTACAATGAGCAGTTCTTC.

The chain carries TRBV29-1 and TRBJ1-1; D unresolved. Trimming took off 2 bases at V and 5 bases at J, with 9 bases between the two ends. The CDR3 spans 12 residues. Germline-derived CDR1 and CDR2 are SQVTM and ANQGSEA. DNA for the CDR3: TGCAGCGTTGAAACCGGTTGGACTGAAGCTTTCTTT. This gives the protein CSVETGWTEAFF.

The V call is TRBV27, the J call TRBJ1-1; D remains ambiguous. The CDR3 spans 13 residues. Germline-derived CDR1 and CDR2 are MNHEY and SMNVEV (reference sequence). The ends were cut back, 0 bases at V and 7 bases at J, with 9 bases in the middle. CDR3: CASSLSLPYEAFF. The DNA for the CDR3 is TGTGCCAGCAGTTTATCGCTCCCCTATGAAGCTTTCTTT.

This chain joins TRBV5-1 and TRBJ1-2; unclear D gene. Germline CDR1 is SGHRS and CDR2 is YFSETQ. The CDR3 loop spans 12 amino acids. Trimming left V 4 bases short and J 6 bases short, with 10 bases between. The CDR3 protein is CASSVGSDGYTF. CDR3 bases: TGCGCCAGCAGCGTCGGGAGTGATGGCTACACCTTC.

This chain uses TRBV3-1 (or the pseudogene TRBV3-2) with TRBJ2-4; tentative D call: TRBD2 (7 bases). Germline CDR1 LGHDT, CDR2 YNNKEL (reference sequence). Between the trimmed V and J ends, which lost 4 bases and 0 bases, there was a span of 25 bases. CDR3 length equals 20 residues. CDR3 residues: CASSPRGGASHSRAKNIQYF. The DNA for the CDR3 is TGTGCCAGCAGCCCCCGTGGGGGGGCTTCCCACTCACGAGCCAAAAACATTCAGTACTTC.

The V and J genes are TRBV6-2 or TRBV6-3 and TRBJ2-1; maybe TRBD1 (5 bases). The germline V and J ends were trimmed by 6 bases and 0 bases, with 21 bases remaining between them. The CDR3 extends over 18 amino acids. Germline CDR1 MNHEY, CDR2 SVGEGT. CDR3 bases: TGTGCCAGCAGCCTTAGGCCCAGGGATTCTAGCTCCTACAATGAGCAGTTCTTC. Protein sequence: CASSLRPRDSSSYNEQFF.

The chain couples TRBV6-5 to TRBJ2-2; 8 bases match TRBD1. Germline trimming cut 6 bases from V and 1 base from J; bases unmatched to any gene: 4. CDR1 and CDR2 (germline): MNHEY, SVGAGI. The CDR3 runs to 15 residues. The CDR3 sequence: CASSPGTGNTGELFF. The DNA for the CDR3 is TGTGCCAGCAGCCCCGGGACAGGGAACACCGGGGAGCTGTTTTTT.